One sample yielded the 29 T cell receptor beta chains listed below, sequenced in a study of siplizumab effects on memory and regulatory T cells. Using immunoSEQ multiplex PCR, the repertoire was profiled, and TCRdb retains in-frame clones only, with some absent. Of more than 70,000 clones detected, approximately 95% appear once; the ten largest clones hold approximately 17%. Sample: CD8+ T cells sorted from blood. The receptors derive from a human donor in good health.

V gene TRBV7-6 combines with J gene TRBJ1-1; possible D gene TRBD1, 5 bases. V gave up 1 base and J gave up 3 bases, with 6 bases separating them. Germline V gene data show CDR1 as SGHVS and CDR2 as FNYEAQ. This CDR3 spans 13 amino acids. The CDR3 reads CASSLETDTEAFF. CDR3 nucleotides: TGTGCCAGCAGCTTAGAGACAGACACTGAAGCTTTCTTT.

Regarding this clone: The sample has other DNA sequences that encode this CDR3 too. The chain combines TRBV5-1 with TRBJ2-2; no clear D. CDR1 is SGHRS and CDR2 is YFSETQ in the germline V gene. The CDR3 is 12 residues long. V was clipped by 4 bases and J by 2 bases, with 3 bases between them. CDR3 in DNA: TGCGCCAGCAGCCTTAACACCGGGGAGCTGTTTTTT. It codes for CASSLNTGELFF.

The V gene is TRBV6-1, the J gene TRBJ2-7, with D tentatively TRBD1 (5 bases). CDR1 is MNHNS and CDR2 is SASEGT in the germline V gene. The CDR3 length is 14 residues. V lost 5 bases to trimming and J lost 5 bases, with 16 bases between them. In DNA form, the CDR3 reads TGTGCCAGCAGTCCACGGACATTATCGGACGAGCAGTACTTC. The encoded protein is CASSPRTLSDEQYF.

The chain couples TRBV28 to TRBJ1-4; the D is unclear. V was cut by 5 bases and J by 3 bases, with 16 bases left in between. Germline V gene data show CDR1 as MDHEN and CDR2 as SYDVKM. The CDR3 has 16 residues. The CDR3 nucleotides are TGTGCCAGCAGTCCGCGAGTGATCCGCCCTAATGAAAAACTGTTTTTT. Residues: CASSPRVIRPNEKLFF.

The rearrangement links TRBV6-6 to TRBJ2-7, with D maybe TRBD1 (6 bases). Trimming removed 6 bases at V and 3 bases at J, with 9 bases between. Germline loops: CDR1 MNHNY, CDR2 SVGAGI (reference sequence). The CDR3 is made up of 12 amino acids. CDR3 in amino acids: CASRQGIYEQYF. The CDR3 coding sequence is TGTGCCAGCAGACAGGGTATCTACGAGCAGTACTTC.

The count of this clone is one. The V and J genes are TRBV4-1 and TRBJ2-7, with D possibly TRBD1 on 6 matching bases. The CDR3 totals 15 residues. V shed 1 base and J shed 7 bases, with 17 bases lying between them. Germline-derived CDR1 and CDR2 are MGHRA and YSYEKL. For the CDR3, the DNA is TGCGCCAGCAGCCAAGTAAAAGGGGGTCCGGATGAGCAGTACTTC. Its protein product is CASSQVKGGPDEQYF.

J is TRBJ1-5 and V is TRBV28; 8 bases are a match to TRBD1. V lost 2 bases to trimming and J lost 3 bases; unmatched junction nucleotides: 6. The germline CDR1 and CDR2 sequences are MDHEN and SYDVKM. The CDR3 extends over 16 amino acids. The CDR3 DNA reads as TGTGCCAGCAGTTTAGGACGGACAGGGACCAATCAGCCCCAGCATTTT. Protein product: CASSLGRTGTNQPQHF.

The chain is built from TRBV27 and TRBJ1-6; D is unresolved. The CDR3 runs to 16 residues. The germline V gene encodes CDR1 MNHEY and CDR2 SMNVEV (reference sequence). The V end lost 5 bases, the J end lost 0 bases, and 11 bases lay between the germline ends. CDR3: CASSGLGGSYNSPLHF. For the CDR3, the DNA is TGTGCCAGCAGTGGGCTAGGAGGCTCCTATAATTCACCCCTCCACTTT.

This chain joins TRBV19 and TRBJ2-3; tentative D call: TRBD1 (6 bases). This CDR3 has 14 amino acids. Trimming shortened V by 4 bases and J by 1 base, and 9 bases separated the two germline ends. Germline loops: CDR1 LNHDA, CDR2 SQIVND (reference sequence). The CDR3 nucleotides read TGTGCCAGTAGTACAGGGGAAGGCACAGATACGCAGTATTTT. This codes for CASSTGEGTDTQYF.

The chain employs TRBV10-3 and TRBJ2-3, with TRBD2 identical over 11 bases. J lost 4 bases, V lost 3 bases, and 12 bases had no gene match. CDR3 size: 18 residues. The V gene's germline CDR1 is ENHRY and CDR2 SYGVKD. For the CDR3, the DNA is TGTGCCATCAGTGACTCTCCAATAGCGGGAGGGCTGGCAGATACGCAGTATTTT. This sequence encodes CAISDSPIAGGLADTQYF.

This clone was seen only once. The chain employs TRBV19 and TRBJ1-1, with D possibly TRBD1 on 6 matching bases. Trimming shortened V by 1 base and J by 3 bases, and 9 bases separated the two germline ends. Germline CDR1 reads LNHDA; CDR2 reads SQIVND (reference sequence). The CDR3 is made up of 14 amino acids. CDR3 sequence (DNA): TGTGCCAGTAGTATAGTGAACAGGGACACTGAAGCTTTCTTT. It encodes CASSIVNRDTEAFF.

This clone was observed a single time. This sequence joins TRBV9 and TRBJ2-5, with 7 bases fitting TRBD1. Germline V gene sequence: CDR1 SGDLS, CDR2 YYNGEE. The length of the CDR3 is 17 residues. Germline trimming cut 0 bases from V and 5 bases from J; bases unmatched to any gene: 13. CDR3 protein: CASSVGGGFGVLETQYF. CDR3 bases: TGTGCCAGCAGCGTAGGAGGGGGCTTTGGAGTGCTGGAGACCCAGTACTTC.

The genes are TRBV9 and TRBJ2-1; D not certain. Trimming cost V 6 bases and J 5 bases, with 18 bases left between them. Germline CDR1 SGDLS, CDR2 YYNGEE. The CDR3 covers 15 residues. CDR3 bases: TGTGCCAGCAACGAGGCCAGTTATCCTGACAATGAGCAGTTCTTC. Translation gives CASNEASYPDNEQFF.

This chain joins TRBV19 and TRBJ2-1, with 9 nucleotides matching TRBD2. The J segment lost 7 bases and the V segment lost 5 bases, leaving 3 bases of the junction unmatched. Germline values: CDR1 LNHDA, CDR2 SQIVND (reference sequence). This CDR3 is 13 amino acids long. CDR3 DNA sequence: TGTGCCAGTAGTGTTAGCGGGAGTAATGAGCAGTTCTTC. It encodes CASSVSGSNEQFF. The whole variable domain, remainder taken from reference TRBV19 and TRBJ2-1, is DGGITQSPKYLFRKEGQNVTLSCEQNLNHDAMYWYRQDPGQGLRLIYYSQIVNDFQKGDIAEGYSVSREKKESFPLTVTSAQKNPTAFYLCASSVSGSNEQFFGPGTRLTVL.

The chain joins TRBV19 to TRBJ2-2; TRBD2 matches at 7 bases. Germline V CDR1 and CDR2: LNHDA, SQIVND (reference sequence). This CDR3 region has 15 residues. The J segment lost 8 bases and the V segment lost 6 bases, leaving 12 bases of the junction unmatched. CDR3 DNA sequence: TGTGCCAGTAGGAAAGCTAGCGGAAACATGGGGGAGCTGTTTTTT. This codes for CASRKASGNMGELFF.

The CDR3 DNA reads TGTGCCAGCAGCCAGGGCGGGAGTTATACCGGGGAGCTGTTTTTT. It yields the protein CASSQGGSYTGELFF. The chain employs TRBV5-4 and TRBJ2-2, with 7 bases matching TRBD2. Germline values: CDR1 SGHNT, CDR2 YYREEE (reference sequence). The CDR3 has 15 residues. V gave up 4 bases and J gave up 5 bases; unmatched junction bases: 8.

The chain is built from TRBV5-5 and TRBJ1-2; no clear D gene. V was clipped by 1 base and J by 5 bases, with 15 bases between them. The germline V gene encodes CDR1 SGHKS and CDR2 YYEKEE (reference sequence). The CDR3 is 15 amino acids. The CDR3 here is CASSLMWSGGYGYTF. DNA of the CDR3: TGTGCCAGCAGCTTGATGTGGTCTGGAGGTTATGGCTACACCTTC.

This clone was seen just once. The V call is TRBV7-6, the J call TRBJ2-3; D is unclear. Germline V gene data show CDR1 as SGHVS and CDR2 as FNYEAQ. V lost 1 base, J lost 0 bases, and 11 bases lay in between. This CDR3 contains 16 residues. The CDR3 spells CASSLGPPLSTDTQYF. The CDR3 DNA is TGTGCCAGCAGCTTAGGACCCCCCCTCAGCACAGATACGCAGTATTTT.

This clone was recorded only once. The chain combines TRBV2 with TRBJ2-7; 7 nucleotides line up with TRBD2. CDR1 and CDR2 from the germline V gene are SNHLY and FYNNEI. This CDR3 has 13 residues. With 7 bases clipped from V and 6 bases from J, the junction kept 9 bases outside the gene matches. Written as DNA, the CDR3 is TGTGCCAGCAATGGGGGAGGGCGAGGCGAGCAGTACTTC. It encodes CASNGGGRGEQYF.

With regard to this clone: Compared with germline, one end of the junction differs, possibly owing to a read error. The J gene is TRBJ2-7, the V gene TRBV19; 10 bases map to TRBD2. Germline-derived CDR1 and CDR2 are LNHDA and SQIVND (reference sequence). The CDR3 is made up of 14 amino acids. The CDR3 DNA is TGTGCCAGTAGCATAGCGGGAGGATCCTACGAGCAGTACTTC. Protein sequence: CASSIAGGSYEQYF.

In DNA, the CDR3 is TGTGCCAGCAGACTAGCGGGAGGGACCTACAATGAGCAGTTCTTC. Protein product: CASRLAGGTYNEQFF. The rearrangement links TRBV6-5 to TRBJ2-1; 13 nucleotides match TRBD2. Germline trimming cut 6 bases from V and 2 bases from J; bases unmatched to any gene: 1. The CDR3 totals 15 residues. CDR1 and CDR2 from the germline V gene are MNHEY and SVGAGI.

This chain connects TRBV9 to TRBJ1-2; D might be TRBD1 (5 bases). CDR1 is SGDLS and CDR2 is YYNGEE in the germline V gene. The V and J ends lost 6 bases and 6 bases respectively, with 9 bases between them. The CDR3 is made up of 11 amino acids. The CDR3 DNA is TGTGCCAGCAAAGGGACGGATGGCTACACCTTC. Translating it yields CASKGTDGYTF.

This chain links TRBV27 with TRBJ2-7; 7 nucleotides align to TRBD1. The germline CDR1 and CDR2 sequences are MNHEY and SMNVEV (reference sequence). The CDR3 contains 13 residues. V gave up 4 bases and J gave up 1 base; unmatched junction bases: 1. The CDR3 DNA reads TGTGCCAGCAGTTACAGGGGATCCTACGAGCAGTACTTC. It translates to CASSYRGSYEQYF.

The chain employs TRBV9 and TRBJ2-2; no clear D gene. Deletions cut 4 bases from V and 6 bases from J, with 4 bases between. CDR3 size: 11 residues. Per the germline V gene, CDR1 is SGDLS and CDR2 is YYNGEE. CDR3 sequence: CASSQPGELFF. The DNA for the CDR3 is TGTGCCAGCAGCCAACCCGGGGAGCTGTTTTTT.

The V and J genes are TRBV12-5 and TRBJ1-1; no clear D. Trimming cost V 5 bases and J 5 bases, with 12 bases left between them. Germline assignment: CDR1 LGHNT and CDR2 FRNRAP. This CDR3 contains 13 residues. The CDR3: CASGTNPVTEAFF. CDR3 DNA: TGTGCTAGTGGTACCAACCCGGTTACTGAAGCTTTCTTT. Variable domain in full (rest from reference TRBV12-5 and TRBJ1-1): DARVTQTPRHKVTEMGQEVTMRCQPILGHNTVFWYRQTMMQGLELLAYFRNRAPLDDSGMPKDRFSAEMPDATLATLKIQPSEPRDSAVYFCASGTNPVTEAFFGQGTRLTVV.

V gene TRBV11-2 combines with J gene TRBJ2-7; D perhaps matches TRBD2 (6 bases). This CDR3 has 16 amino acids. Germline V gene lookup returns CDR1 SGHAT and CDR2 FQNNGV. Deletions cut 5 bases from V and 9 bases from J, with 26 bases between. CDR3 sequence reads: CASSQPRAGYELGQYF. The CDR3 DNA sequence: TGTGCCAGCAGCCAGCCTCGAGCGGGCTACGAATTAGGGCAGTACTTC.

CDR3 loop: CASSPGTSGRETQYF. In DNA form, the CDR3 reads TGTGCCAGCAGCCCTGGGACTAGCGGGAGGGAGACCCAGTACTTC. The genes are TRBV9 and TRBJ2-5; TRBD2 matches at 15 bases. Losses at the gene ends were 4 bases for V and 5 bases for J; bases not matched to a gene: 3. The CDR3 is 15 amino acids. Germline CDR1 is SGDLS and CDR2 is YYNGEE. The full variable domain, in which reference TRBV9 and TRBJ2-5 provide the parts outside the CDR3, is DSGVTQTPKHLITATGQRVTLRCSPRSGDLSVYWYQQSLDQGLQFLIQYYNGEERAKGNILERFSAQQFPDLHSELNLSSLELGDSALYFCASSPGTSGRETQYFGPGTRLLVL.

The V and J genes are TRBV5-1 and TRBJ2-5; D might be TRBD2 (6 bases). Germline assignment: CDR1 SGHRS and CDR2 YFSETQ. V was pared by 1 base and J by 4 bases, with 8 bases between. The CDR3 runs 13 residues. The CDR3 loop is CASSLTAGETQYF. The DNA of the CDR3 is TGCGCCAGCAGCTTGACAGCGGGAGAGACCCAGTACTTC.

The chain couples TRBV7-9 to TRBJ1-4, with D unclear. Trimming stripped 2 bases from V and 0 bases from J, with 7 bases between. This CDR3 has 15 residues. Germline lookup yields CDR1 SEHNR and CDR2 FQNEAQ (reference sequence). The chain's CDR3 is CASSLSGATNEKLFF. In nucleotides, the CDR3 is TGTGCCAGCAGCTTAAGTGGAGCAACTAATGAAAAACTGTTTTTT.